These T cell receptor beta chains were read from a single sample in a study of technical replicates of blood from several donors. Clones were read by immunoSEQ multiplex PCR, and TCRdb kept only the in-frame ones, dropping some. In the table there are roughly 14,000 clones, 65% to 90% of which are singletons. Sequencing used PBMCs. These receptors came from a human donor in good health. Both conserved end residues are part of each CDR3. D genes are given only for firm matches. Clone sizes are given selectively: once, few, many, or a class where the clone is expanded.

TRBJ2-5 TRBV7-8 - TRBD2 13 CASRIAGTETQYF TGTGCCAGCAGAATAGCGGGAACGGAGACCCAGTACTTC
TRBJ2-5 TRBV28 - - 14 CASSPIGGSETQYF TGTGCCAGCAGTCCCATCGGGGGTTCGGAGACCCAGTACTTC
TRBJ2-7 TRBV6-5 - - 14 CASSYVGRTYEQYF TGTGCCAGCAGTTACGTGGGCCGTACCTACGAGCAGTACTTC
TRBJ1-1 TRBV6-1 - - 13 CANYRALGAEAFF TGTGCCAACTACAGGGCCTTGGGGGCTGAAGCTTTCTTT
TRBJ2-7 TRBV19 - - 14 CASSIWGQSYEQYF TGTGCCAGTAGTATATGGGGGCAATCCTACGAGCAGTACTTC
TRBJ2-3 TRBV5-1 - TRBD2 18 CASSLGSAGGPSADTQYF TGCGCCAGCAGCTTGGGCTCGGCGGGAGGGCCCTCGGCAGATACGCAGTATTTT
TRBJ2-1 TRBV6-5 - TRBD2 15 CASSPASGRVGEQFF TGTGCCAGCAGTCCTGCTAGCGGGAGGGTCGGCGAGCAGTTCTTC
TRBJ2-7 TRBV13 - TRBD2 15 CASSFASGLYYEQYF TGTGCCAGCAGCTTCGCTTCGGGACTATACTACGAGCAGTACTTC
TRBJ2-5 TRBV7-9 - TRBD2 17 CASSWAGRGSRQETQYF TGTGCCAGCAGCTGGGCAGGGAGGGGTAGCCGGCAAGAGACCCAGTACTTC
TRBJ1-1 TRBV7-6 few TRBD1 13 CASKGQENTEAFF TGTGCCAGCAAGGGACAGGAAAACACTGAAGCTTTCTTT